The entry below describes one T cell receptor beta chain. Its antigen remains unidentified. There are 15 residues in the CDR3. Trimming shortened V by 1 base and J by 7 bases, and 13 bases separated the two germline ends. The germline V gene has CDR1 MGHDK and CDR2 SYGVNS. With 60 Vbeta and 13 Jbeta primers, the PCR was carried out. Measured with immunoSEQ multiplex PCR; TCRdb has only the in-frame clones, and not every one. The sample yields 110,000 or so clones, roughly 70% seen once. The source of the sample is a study of cytomegalovirus exposure and HLA in healthy donors. Study-wide results and limits: Later analysis identified a missense DCLRE1C variant that was linked to TCR beta V- and J-gene trimming. Rarity characterized most TCR sequences, yet some public TCRs appeared in many donors. When a later analysis compared HLA-associated TCR beta chains with equally common others, the HLA-associated chains turned out to be more clonally expanded and to have lower generation probabilities. Among the CMV-associated chains, a few were confirmed in vitro as specific for CMV antigens.

The specimen was PBMCs. The clonotype originates from a man aged 35-49 years in good health and CMV-seronegative. The chain links TRBV25-1 to TRBJ1-4; D is possibly TRBD1 (6 bases). The CDR3 sequence: CASSESVGGPEKLFF. The CDR3 bases are TGTGCCAGCAGTGAATCGGTAGGGGGACCTGAAAAACTGTTTTTT. Full variable domain (rest looked up from reference TRBV25-1 and TRBJ1-4): EADIYQTPRYLVIGTGKKITLECSQTMGHDKMYWYQQDPGMELHLIHYSYGVNSTEKGDLSSESTVSRIRTEHFPLTLESARPSHTSQYLCASSESVGGPEKLFFGSGTQLSVL.